The rows below give T cell receptor beta chains drawn from one sample of a study of blood T cell repertoires in COVID-19. The repertoire was sequenced with immunoSEQ multiplex PCR; TCRdb's copy has only in-frame clones and lacks some. The top ten clones hold roughly 4.3% of a sample with approximately 210,000 clones, 80% of them seen once. The sample comprised PBMCs or T cells enriched from blood (not recorded which). Receptors originate from a man aged 30 to 45 with acute COVID-19. Each CDR3 is given with its conserved first and last residue. The order of the fields is D gene, clone size, V gene, J gene, CDR3 DNA, CDR3 protein. A D gene is named only where the DNA matches it firmly. Some rows mark clone size as missing; the rest say once, few, many or name a class of expanded clone.

.	.	TRBV24-1	TRBJ1-4	TGTGCCACCAGGGGGGGGACGGTGGCCTATGAAAAACTGTTTTTT	CATRGGTVAYEKLFF
.	.	TRBV23-1	TRBJ1-1	TGCGCCTGCCCTAAACCAAAGGGCCAAGGCAGGGTTATGAACACTGAAGCTTTCTTT	CACPKPKGQGRVMNTEAFF
TRBD1	.	TRBV19	TRBJ1-5	TGTGCCAGTAGTATGCGGGGAGGGGATTACAGGGGGAGCAATCAGCCCCAGCATTTT	CASSMRGGDYRGSNQPQHF
.	once	TRBV12-2	TRBJ1-5	TGTGCAAGTCGCTCGGCCGGGACAGGGGGCTTTCACAGCAATCAGCCCCAGCATTTT	CASRSAGTGGFHSNQPQHF
.	.	TRBV7-9	TRBJ2-5	TGTGCCAGCAGCATCCGGGGACAAGAGACCCAGTACTTC	CASSIRGQETQYF
.	.	TRBV11-2	TRBJ2-7	TGTGCCAGTAGGACAGCGCTGGACGAGCAGTACTTC	CASRTALDEQYF
TRBD2	.	TRBV6-4	TRBJ2-1	TGTGCCAGCAGTGACGGACTAGCGGGGGGAGGTGAGCAGTTCTTC	CASSDGLAGGGEQFF
.	.	TRBV7-9	TRBJ1-1	TGTGCCAGCAGCTTAGCGGGTTGGGGAGCTGAAGCTTTCTTT	CASSLAGWGAEAFF
TRBD1	.	TRBV2	TRBJ2-7	TGTGCCACGAAAAACCGGGACAGGGCTGTTGACGAGCAGTACTTC	CATKNRDRAVDEQYF
TRBD1	.	TRBV14	TRBJ2-3	TGTGCCAGCAGCGGACAGGAGACAGATACGCAGTATTTT	CASSGQETDTQYF
.	.	TRBV5-1	TRBJ1-2	TGCGCCAGCAGCTTGGTCGGGGATGGCTACACCTTC	CASSLVGDGYTF
TRBD1	.	TRBV5-1	TRBJ2-7	TGCGCCAGCAGCTGGGGGACAGGGTTGGACGAGCAGTACTTC	CASSWGTGLDEQYF
TRBD2	.	TRBV7-2	TRBJ2-2	TGTGCCAGCAGCCCCGGACTAGCGGGGACCGGGGAGCTGTTTTTT	CASSPGLAGTGELFF
.	.	TRBV7-2	TRBJ2-6	TGTGCCAGCAGCTCTGGGCCTTCTGGGGCCAACGTCCTGACTTTC	CASSSGPSGANVLTF
.	.	TRBV3-1/TRBV3-2	TRBJ1-5	TGTGCCAGCAGCCAAACAGGTTTCAATCAGCCCCAGCATTTT	CASSQTGFNQPQHF
TRBD1	.	TRBV25-1	TRBJ1-6	TGTGCCAGCAGCGACAGGGCAGGGTCACCCCTCCACTTT	CASSDRAGSPLHF
.	.	TRBV7-8	TRBJ2-1	TGTGCCAGCAGCCGACAGTACAATGAGCAGTTCTTC	CASSRQYNEQFF
TRBD2	few	TRBV27	TRBJ2-1	TGTGCCAGCAGTCTTGGGGGGGAGTACAATGAGCAGTTCTTC	CASSLGGEYNEQFF
.	.	TRBV7-2	TRBJ1-1	TGTGCCAGCAGCTTACGGGGTGGCGCTGAAGCTTTCTTT	CASSLRGGAEAFF
.	many	TRBV3-1/TRBV3-2	TRBJ2-5	TGTGCCAGCAGCCAAGAGGACAGCGGGACCCAGTACTTC	CASSQEDSGTQYF
TRBD1	.	TRBV27	TRBJ1-1	TGTGCCAGCAGTTCGGAACACTACAGGGGAGCGTGGTCGGACACTGAAGCTTTCTTT	CASSSEHYRGAWSDTEAFF
.	.	TRBV12-3/TRBV12-4	TRBJ2-1	TGTGCCAGCAGTTCCAGGGTGAGCGAGCAGTTCTTC	CASSSRVSEQFF
.	.	TRBV7-2	TRBJ2-4	TGTGCCAGCAGCGGGGAGGAGGCCAAAAACATTCAGTACTTC	CASSGEEAKNIQYF
TRBD2	many	TRBV4-2	TRBJ2-3	TGTGCCAGCAGCCAAGGGACTAGCGGGGGGGCAGATACGCAGTATTTT	CASSQGTSGGADTQYF
.	.	TRBV10-3	TRBJ1-1	TGTGCCATCAGTGAGCGGGGGGGTGAAGCTTTCTTT	CAISERGGEAFF
TRBD2	.	TRBV5-1	TRBJ2-5	TGCGCCAGCAGCTTGGCCCCTAGCGGGGGAGGGGAGACCCAGTACTTC	CASSLAPSGGGETQYF
TRBD1	.	TRBV15	TRBJ2-7	TGTGCCACCAGCGCGCGGACAGGGAAGGTCTACGAGCAGTACTTC	CATSARTGKVYEQYF
TRBD1	.	TRBV19	TRBJ1-3	TGTGCCAGTAGTTCGGGACAGGGGGCGCCTGGAAACACCATATATTTT	CASSSGQGAPGNTIYF
.	.	TRBV6-1	TRBJ2-1	TGTGCCAGCAGTGAAAAACTGTTCGGTGGGCAGTTCTTC	CASSEKLFGGQFF
.	.	TRBV6-1	TRBJ2-5	TGTGCCAGCAGTGAATTACGGGGAGTCCCCCGAGAGACCCAGTACTTC	CASSELRGVPRETQYF
.	.	TRBV7-9	TRBJ1-1	TGTGCCAGCAGCTTAGTTTCCGGTCGAGCTTTCTTT	CASSLVSGRAFF
.	.	TRBV24-1	TRBJ1-5	TGTGCCACCAGTGATTACCAGGGGTTGCCCCAGCATTTT	CATSDYQGLPQHF
.	.	TRBV6-5	TRBJ1-1	TGTGCCAGCAGTTCGACGACAGCGAACACTGAAGCTTTCTTT	CASSSTTANTEAFF
.	few	TRBV6-5	TRBJ1-6	TGTGCCAGCAGTTACTCGAACCCAGGGCGTTCACCCCTCCACTTT	CASSYSNPGRSPLHF
TRBD1	.	TRBV28	TRBJ1-2	TGTGCCAGCAGTTTAGGGACAGGGGCCCCCTATGGCTACACCTTC	CASSLGTGAPYGYTF
TRBD2	.	TRBV3-1/TRBV3-2	TRBJ2-1	TGTGCCAGCAGCCAAGAAATACAGCGGGGTAATGAGCAGTTCTTC	CASSQEIQRGNEQFF
TRBD2	many	TRBV10-3	TRBJ2-7	TGTGCCATCAGTGAGGCGCTCCCTAGCGGGGTTATGTACGAGCAGTACTTC	CAISEALPSGVMYEQYF
.	.	TRBV6-4	TRBJ2-3	TGTGCCAGCAGTGACGGGGCTACGCAGTATTTT	CASSDGATQYF
TRBD1	once	TRBV11-2	TRBJ1-2	TGTGCCAGCAGCCCCCGGGACAGGGGGCTTGAAACCTTC	CASSPRDRGLETF
.	.	TRBV9	TRBJ1-5	TGTGCCAGCAGCGTAGGGGGGGGTGTCAATCAGCCCCAGCATTTT	CASSVGGGVNQPQHF
.	.	TRBV11-1	TRBJ2-3	TGTGCCAGCAGCCGGTCAGATACGCAGTATTTT	CASSRSDTQYF
.	.	TRBV9	TRBJ1-1	TGTGCCAGCAGCGTAGGAGCAGGGGCATATACTGAAGCTTTCTTT	CASSVGAGAYTEAFF
TRBD2	.	TRBV5-1	TRBJ2-7	TGCGCCAGCAGCCCGACGGGGGGTTTCGTCTACGAGCAGTACTTC	CASSPTGGFVYEQYF
.	.	TRBV27	TRBJ1-1	TGTGCCAGCAGTTTGGGGGAGGGCACTGAAGCTTTCTTT	CASSLGEGTEAFF
.	.	TRBV4-1	TRBJ1-1	TGCGCCAGCAGCCAAGATCGAGTAGCCGGCCTTGAAGCTTTCTTT	CASSQDRVAGLEAFF
.	.	TRBV18	TRBJ2-5	TGTGCCAGCTCACCCCCGAGTGAAGAGACCCAGTACTTC	CASSPPSEETQYF
TRBD2	.	TRBV23-1	TRBJ2-7	TGCGCCAGCAGTCAAAAGGGACTAGCGGGGGGGCGTCACGAGCAGTACTTC	CASSQKGLAGGRHEQYF
.	.	TRBV7-3	TRBJ1-4	TGTGCCAGCAGCTTAAGGCAGGACAGAAATGAAAAACTGTTTTTT	CASSLRQDRNEKLFF
.	.	TRBV6-5	TRBJ1-5	TGTGCCAGCAGTTACGGCTCCCGGGAGGCGGAACAGCCCCAGCATTTT	CASSYGSREAEQPQHF
TRBD1	once	TRBV24-1	TRBJ1-2	TGTGCCACCAGTGAACAGGGGGCCAACTATGGCTACACCTTC	CATSEQGANYGYTF
TRBD1	.	TRBV28	TRBJ2-7	TGTGCCAGCAGTCGACAGGGGAGATACGAGCAGTACTTC	CASSRQGRYEQYF
.	.	TRBV7-2	TRBJ2-1	TGTGCCAGCAGCCCCAGGATATGGAGGGCCAATGAGCAGTTCTTC	CASSPRIWRANEQFF
.	.	TRBV9	TRBJ1-4	TGTGCCAGCAGCGCCTCGGAGCTCGCCTACAATGAAAAACTGTTTTTT	CASSASELAYNEKLFF
TRBD2	.	TRBV5-1	TRBJ2-5	TGCGCCAGCAGCTTGCAGCGGGGGCCTCAAGAGACCCAGTACTTC	CASSLQRGPQETQYF
.	once	TRBV3-1/TRBV3-2	TRBJ1-6	TGTGCCAGCTGTTTTACCGGGGGGGCCTATAATTCACCCCTCCACTTT	CASCFTGGAYNSPLHF
.	.	TRBV5-4	TRBJ2-5	TGTGCCAGCACCCCCGGACTTGACCAAGAGACCCAGTACTTC	CASTPGLDQETQYF
.	once	TRBV29-1	TRBJ2-2	TGCAGCGTTGAGGGGGGACTCCGGGAGCTGTTTTTT	CSVEGGLRELFF
.	.	TRBV3-1/TRBV3-2	TRBJ1-1	TGTGCCAGCAGCCAAGGGCGTAGCGCTTTCTTT	CASSQGRSAFF
.	.	TRBV6-1	TRBJ1-2	TGTGCCAGCAGAGAATCACCGCAAAGGAAAAGAGGCTATGGCTACACCTTC	CASRESPQRKRGYGYTF